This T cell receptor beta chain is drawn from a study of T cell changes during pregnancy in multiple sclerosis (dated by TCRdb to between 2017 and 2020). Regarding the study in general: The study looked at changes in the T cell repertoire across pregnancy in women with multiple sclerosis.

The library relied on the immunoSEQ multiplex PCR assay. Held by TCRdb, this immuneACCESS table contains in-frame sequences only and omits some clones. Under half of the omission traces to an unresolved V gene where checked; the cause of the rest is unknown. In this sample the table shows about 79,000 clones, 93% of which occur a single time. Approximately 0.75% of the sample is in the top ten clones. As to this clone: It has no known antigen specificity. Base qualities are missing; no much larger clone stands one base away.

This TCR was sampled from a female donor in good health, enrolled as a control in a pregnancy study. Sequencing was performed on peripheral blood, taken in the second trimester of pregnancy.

In nucleotides, the sequence is TGCGCCAGCAGCCCAACTCATCCGGGACAGGAATATGGCTACACCTTC. The encoded protein is CASSPTHPGQEYGYTF. The V and J segments used are TRBV5-1 and TRBJ1-2, with 8 bases in between that match TRBD1. CDR1 SGHRS and CDR2 YFSETQ are derived from the germline V gene. Compared with germline, V lacks 4 bases and J lacks 5 bases; bases without a gene match: 13. The CDR3 starts with the cysteine, ends with the phenylalanine, and has 16 residues. The kept DNA is CDR3 alone, 48 bases in frame from the first base. The CDR3, completed at both ends by the reference TRBV5-1 and TRBJ1-2 genes, gives the full variable domain KAGVTQTPRYLIKTRGQQVTLSCSPISGHRSVSWYQQTPGQGLQFLFEYFSETQRNKGNFPGRFSGRQFSNSRSEMNVSTLELGDSALYLCASSPTHPGQEYGYTFGSGTRLTVV.